This passage covers 22 T cell receptor beta chains from one sample sequenced in a study of blood T cell repertoires in COVID-19. Some clones are missing from TCRdb's copy, which holds only in-frame ones; the method was immunoSEQ multiplex PCR. The sample lists around 250,000 clones; 65% to 85% were seen once. Sequencing input: PBMCs or T cells enriched from blood (not recorded which). The receptors shown here come from a man aged 45 to 65 who had recovered from COVID-19.

The chain joins TRBV28 to TRBJ2-1; 10 bases are shared with TRBD2. V gave up 1 base and J gave up 3 bases; unmatched junction bases: 12. This CDR3 contains 19 residues. In germline, CDR1 is MDHEN, CDR2 SYDVKM. Written as DNA, the CDR3 is TGTGCCAGCAGTTTATCCGGGCTAGCGGGAGTCAAAGGCTACAATGAGCAGTTCTTC. Translated: CASSLSGLAGVKGYNEQFF.

The rearrangement uses TRBV3-1 (or the pseudogene TRBV3-2) and TRBJ2-1; D is perhaps TRBD2 (5 bases). The CDR3 has 13 amino acids. V was trimmed by 3 bases and J by 10 bases, leaving 13 bases between them. Germline V CDR1 and CDR2: LGHDT, YNNKEL (reference sequence). This chain's CDR3 is CASSHATRAEQFF. DNA for the CDR3: TGTGCCAGCAGCCACGCAACTAGGGCCGAGCAGTTCTTC.

The gene calls are TRBV7-6 and TRBJ2-1; unclear D gene. This CDR3 contains 10 residues. Per germline, CDR1 SGHVS and CDR2 FNYEAQ. V dropped 5 bases and J dropped 11 bases, with 7 bases sitting between them. CDR3 sequence (DNA): TGTGCCAGCAGCCAACATAAGCAGTTCTTC. Translation gives CASSQHKQFF.

The V and J genes are TRBV7-9 and TRBJ1-3, with D possibly TRBD1 on 6 matching bases. The CDR3 runs to 15 residues. Trimming shortened V by 2 bases and J by 0 bases, and 8 bases separated the two germline ends. Per germline, CDR1 SEHNR and CDR2 FQNEAQ (reference sequence). The CDR3 loop reads CASSLSTGSGNTIYF. The CDR3 nucleotides are TGTGCCAGCAGCTTATCGACAGGCTCTGGAAACACCATATATTTT.

The V gene is TRBV19, the J gene TRBJ1-5; TRBD1 might be the D (5 bases). Trimming removed 4 bases from V and 2 bases from J, with 12 bases in between. The germline V gene encodes CDR1 LNHDA and CDR2 SQIVND (reference sequence). This CDR3 spans 15 amino acids. The CDR3 DNA follows: TGTGCCAGTAGTAAGGGGAGGATGGGCAATCAGCCCCAGCATTTT. Translating it yields CASSKGRMGNQPQHF.

V is TRBV5-5 and J is TRBJ1-2; a weak D match, TRBD1 (5 bases). V was trimmed by 4 bases and J by 4 bases, leaving 11 bases between them. This CDR3 comprises 13 residues. Germline CDR1 and CDR2: SGHKS and YYEKEE (reference sequence). The CDR3 DNA follows: TGTGCCAGCAGCCGACCGGGGGGCTATGGCTACACCTTC. Translated, it gives CASSRPGGYGYTF.

The CDR3 sequence is CASSEGSSYNSPLHF. CDR3 coding DNA: TGTGCCAGCAGTGAGGGGAGCTCCTATAATTCACCCCTCCACTTT. V usage is TRBV25-1 and J usage is TRBJ1-6; D is ambiguous. Germline CDR1 is MGHDK and CDR2 is SYGVNS. This CDR3 is built from 15 residues. V lost 3 bases to trimming and J lost 0 bases, with 6 bases between them. The full variable domain, with the rest looked up from reference TRBV25-1 and TRBJ1-6, is EADIYQTPRYLVIGTGKKITLECSQTMGHDKMYWYQQDPGMELHLIHYSYGVNSTEKGDLSSESTVSRIRTEHFPLTLESARPSHTSQYLCASSEGSSYNSPLHFGNGTRLTVT.

The J gene is TRBJ1-5, the V gene TRBV2; D gene uncertain. The CDR3 has 13 residues. Trimming stripped 8 bases from V and 3 bases from J, with 11 bases between. CDR1 SNHLY and CDR2 FYNNEI come from the germline V gene. The CDR3 region has the DNA TGTGCCAGCGTCGGGAACCTCAATCAGCCCCAGCATTTT. Amino acids: CASVGNLNQPQHF.

The chain recombines TRBV11-3 with TRBJ1-2; no clear D. CDR1 is SGHNT and CDR2 is YENEEA in the germline V gene. Trimming removed 3 bases at V and 5 bases at J, with 13 bases between. CDR3 length equals 14 residues. The CDR3 DNA follows: TGTGCCAGCAGCTTTTACACCGACGGGTATGGCTACACCTTC. This sequence encodes CASSFYTDGYGYTF. The full variable domain, its missing parts supplied by reference TRBV11-3 and TRBJ1-2, is EAGVVQSPRYKIIEKKQPVAFWCNPISGHNTLYWYLQNLGQGPELLIRYENEEAVDDSQLPKDRFSAERLKGVDSTLKIQPAELGDSAVYLCASSFYTDGYGYTFGSGTRLTVV.

The chain is built from TRBV7-2 and TRBJ1-3; TRBD1 matches 8 bases. The CDR3 totals 20 residues. Germline assignment: CDR1 SGHTA and CDR2 FQGNSA. J gave up 0 bases and V 0 bases, and 13 bases lay outside the gene matches. In DNA, the CDR3 is TGTGCCAGCAGCTTAGCGCTTATGGACAGGGCCCTCTTCTCTGGAAACACCATATATTTT. Amino acids: CASSLALMDRALFSGNTIYF. The variable domain in full, with the rest retrieved from reference TRBV7-2 and TRBJ1-3, is GAGVSQSPSNKVTEKGKDVELRCDPISGHTALYWYRQSLGQGLEFLIYFQGNSAPDKSGLPSDRFSAERTGGSVSTLTIQRTQQEDSAVYLCASSLALMDRALFSGNTIYFGEGSWLTVV.

This clone was counted a few times. This rearrangement joins TRBV27 to TRBJ2-5, with a weak D call TRBD1 (6 bases). The germline V gene encodes CDR1 MNHEY and CDR2 SMNVEV (reference sequence). Trimming left V 1 base short and J 5 bases short, with 11 bases between. The CDR3 consists of 14 residues. The DNA of the CDR3 is TGTGCCAGCAGTTTATATTCAGGGGCCGAGACCCAGTACTTC. Its protein is CASSLYSGAETQYF.

This clone turned up a few times. This chain uses TRBV7-8 with TRBJ1-1; 7 bases map to TRBD1. J was trimmed by 8 bases and V by 1 base; bases with no gene match: 7. CDR1 is SGHVS, CDR2 FQNEAQ, per germline. This CDR3 contains 14 residues. The CDR3 bases are TGTGCCAGCAGCTTAGGCGAACAGACAGGGGAAGCTTTCTTT. This encodes CASSLGEQTGEAFF. The entire variable domain, with the rest obtained from reference TRBV7-8 and TRBJ1-1, is as follows: GAGVSQSPRYKVAKRGQDVALRCDPISGHVSLFWYQQALGQGPEFLTYFQNEAQLDKSGLPSDRFFAERPEGSVSTLKIQRTQQEDSAVYLCASSLGEQTGEAFFGQGTRLTVV.

The table lists this clone with a count of one. This chain connects TRBV28 to TRBJ2-2, with D tentatively TRBD2 (5 bases). The germline gives CDR1 MDHEN, CDR2 SYDVKM. The CDR3 runs 17 residues. With 6 bases removed from V and 1 base from J, the gap between germline ends came to 18 bases. CDR3 residues: CASRPHYGGLNTGELFF. As DNA, the CDR3 is TGTGCCAGCAGGCCGCATTACGGAGGACTGAACACCGGGGAGCTGTTTTTT.

The chain couples TRBV12-3 or TRBV12-4 to TRBJ2-7; 8 nucleotides match TRBD2. V gave up 7 bases and J gave up 1 base; unmatched junction bases: 3. The CDR3 has 13 amino acids. The CDR3 protein is CASTGGGSYEQYF. The CDR3 nucleotides are TGTGCCAGCACCGGGGGGGGTTCCTACGAGCAGTACTTC.

This clone has a single count. The genes are TRBV28 and TRBJ2-7; the D gene is possibly TRBD2 (6 bases). The germline CDR1 and CDR2 sequences are MDHEN and SYDVKM. V lost 6 bases and J lost 0, with 9 bases in between. CDR3 size: 13 residues. The CDR3 region has the DNA TGTGCCAGCAGCGCGGGGAGCTCCTACGAGCAGTACTTC. Translating it yields CASSAGSSYEQYF.

This chain uses TRBV4-1 with TRBJ1-3; D ambiguous. From germline, CDR1 is MGHRA and CDR2 YSYEKL. V was clipped by 0 bases and J by 4 bases, with 16 bases between them. The CDR3 runs 17 residues. CDR3 protein: CASSQDEASIGGNTIYF. The DNA of the CDR3 is TGCGCCAGCAGCCAAGATGAAGCGTCGATAGGCGGAAACACCATATATTTT.

V is TRBV9 and J is TRBJ2-1; 13 bases fit TRBD2. The trim removed 2 bases at V and 8 bases at J, leaving 4 bases unmatched. This CDR3 spans 15 amino acids. Germline V lookup: CDR1 SGDLS, CDR2 YYNGEE. The DNA of the CDR3 is TGTGCCAGCAGCGTTGGGACTAGCGGGGTGGATGAGCAGTTCTTC. Its protein is CASSVGTSGVDEQFF.

The rearrangement uses TRBV19 and TRBJ1-2; D is unresolved. Germline loops: CDR1 LNHDA, CDR2 SQIVND (reference sequence). V was shortened by 7 bases and J by 2 bases, with 14 bases between the two germline ends. There are 14 residues in the CDR3. Here the CDR3 DNA reads TGTGCCAGTATCCAATCCGGGAAAAACTATGGCTACACCTTC. As protein: CASIQSGKNYGYTF.

The chain combines TRBV27 with TRBJ2-5, with D possibly being TRBD2 (6 bases). CDR3 size: 17 residues. The V gene's germline CDR1 is MNHEY and CDR2 SMNVEV (reference sequence). The ends were cut back, 5 bases at V and 5 bases at J, with 24 bases in the middle. CDR3 loop: CASSRTPGGAPRETQYF. CDR3 nucleotide sequence: TGTGCCAGCAGTCGTACTCCAGGCGGGGCGCCCCGGGAGACCCAGTACTTC.

V is TRBV7-9 and J is TRBJ2-3; TRBD1 agrees at 9 bases. Germline V gene lookup returns CDR1 SEHNR and CDR2 FQNEAQ (reference sequence). Losses at the gene ends were 0 bases for V and 6 bases for J; bases not matched to a gene: 10. The CDR3 has 17 amino acids. The CDR3 coding sequence is TGTGCCAGCAGCTTAGCGGGGACAGGGATCTCTGCGGATACGCAGTATTTT. Its translation is CASSLAGTGISADTQYF. The full variable domain, rest sourced from reference TRBV7-9 and TRBJ2-3, is DTGVSQNPRHKITKRGQNVTFRCDPISEHNRLYWYRQTLGQGPEFLTYFQNEAQLEKSRLLSDRFSAERPKGSFSTLEIQRTEQGDSAMYLCASSLAGTGISADTQYFGPGTRLTVL.

The V gene is TRBV19, the J gene TRBJ2-2; 10 positions match TRBD1. This CDR3 is built from 16 residues. V shed 6 bases, J shed 4 bases, and the junction held 8 bases outside the gene matches. Germline lookup yields CDR1 LNHDA and CDR2 SQIVND (reference sequence). In nucleotides, the CDR3 is TGTGCCAGTAGCGGGACAGGGGATCCGGGCACCGGGGAGCTGTTTTTT. Its translation is CASSGTGDPGTGELFF.

The J gene is TRBJ2-7, the V gene TRBV19, with 7 bases aligning to TRBD1. The CDR3 covers 16 residues. Germline CDR1 and CDR2: LNHDA and SQIVND (reference sequence). V gave up 6 bases and J gave up 2 bases; unmatched junction bases: 13. CDR3 protein: CASSQARWDRPYEQYF. CDR3 bases: TGTGCCAGTAGCCAAGCTAGATGGGACAGACCCTACGAGCAGTACTTC.